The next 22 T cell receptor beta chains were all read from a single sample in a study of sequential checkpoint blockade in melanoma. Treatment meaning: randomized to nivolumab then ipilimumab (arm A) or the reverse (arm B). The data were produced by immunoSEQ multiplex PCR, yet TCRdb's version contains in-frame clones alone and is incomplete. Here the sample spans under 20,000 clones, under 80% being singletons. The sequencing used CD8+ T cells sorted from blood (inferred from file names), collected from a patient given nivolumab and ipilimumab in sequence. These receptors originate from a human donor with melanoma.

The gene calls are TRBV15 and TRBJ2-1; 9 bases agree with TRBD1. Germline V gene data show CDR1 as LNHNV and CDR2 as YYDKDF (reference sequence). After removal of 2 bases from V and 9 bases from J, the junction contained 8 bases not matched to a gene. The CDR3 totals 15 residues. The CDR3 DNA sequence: TGTGCCACCAGCAGATCCCGGGACAGGGCTCCTGAGCAGTTCTTC. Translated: CATSRSRDRAPEQFF. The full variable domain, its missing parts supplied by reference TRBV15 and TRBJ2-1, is DAMVIQNPRYQVTQFGKPVTLSCSQTLNHNVMYWYQQKSSQAPKLLFHYYDKDFNNEADTPDNFQSRRPNTSFCFLDIRSPGLGDTAMYLCATSRSRDRAPEQFFGPGTRLTVL.

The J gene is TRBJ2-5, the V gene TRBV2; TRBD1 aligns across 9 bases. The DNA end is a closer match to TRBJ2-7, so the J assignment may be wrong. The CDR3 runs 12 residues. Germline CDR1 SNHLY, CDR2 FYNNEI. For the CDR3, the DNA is TGTGCCGGGGGGACAGGGAACGACGAGCAGTACTTC. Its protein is CAGGTGNDEQYF.

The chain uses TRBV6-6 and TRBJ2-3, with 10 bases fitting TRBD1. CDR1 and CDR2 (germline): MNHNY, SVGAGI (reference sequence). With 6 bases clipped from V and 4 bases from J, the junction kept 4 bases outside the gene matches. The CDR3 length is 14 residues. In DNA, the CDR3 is TGTGCCAGCAGCCTGACAGGGGGCGCAGATACGCAGTATTTT. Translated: CASSLTGGADTQYF.

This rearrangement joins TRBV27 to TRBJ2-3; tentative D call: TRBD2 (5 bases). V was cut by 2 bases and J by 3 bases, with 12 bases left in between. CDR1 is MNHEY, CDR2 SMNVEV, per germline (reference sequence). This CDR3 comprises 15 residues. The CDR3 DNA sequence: TGTGCCAGCAGTTTACTCACTAGTAAGACAGATACGCAGTATTTT. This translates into CASSLLTSKTDTQYF.

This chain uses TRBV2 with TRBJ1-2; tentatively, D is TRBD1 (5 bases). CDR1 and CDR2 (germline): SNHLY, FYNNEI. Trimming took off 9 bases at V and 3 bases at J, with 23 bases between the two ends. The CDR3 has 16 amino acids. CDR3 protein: CARTSKTDGGDYGYTF. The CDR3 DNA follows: TGTGCCAGGACGTCAAAGACAGACGGGGGGGACTATGGCTACACCTTC. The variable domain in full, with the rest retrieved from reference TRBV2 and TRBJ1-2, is EPEVTQTPSHQVTQMGQEVILRCVPISNHLYFYWYRQILGQKVEFLVSFYNNEISEKSEIFDDQFSVERPDGSNFTLKIRSTKLEDSAMYFCARTSKTDGGDYGYTFGSGTRLTVV.

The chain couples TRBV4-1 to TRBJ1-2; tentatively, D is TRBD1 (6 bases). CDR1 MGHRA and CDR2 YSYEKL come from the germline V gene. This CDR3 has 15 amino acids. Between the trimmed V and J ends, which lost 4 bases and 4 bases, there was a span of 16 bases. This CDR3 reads CASSPTSGQFYGYTF. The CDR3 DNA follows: TGCGCCAGCAGCCCCACGTCCGGACAGTTCTATGGCTACACCTTC.

The CDR3: CASSGDRGYGYTF. As DNA, the CDR3 is TGTGCCAGCAGTGGGGACAGGGGCTATGGCTACACCTTC. The rearrangement joins TRBV6-5 to TRBJ1-2; 10 nucleotides match TRBD1. Germline V lookup: CDR1 MNHEY, CDR2 SVGAGI. This CDR3 has 13 amino acids. The V gene end was trimmed by 5 bases and the J gene end by 4 bases; junction bases not matched to a gene: 1.

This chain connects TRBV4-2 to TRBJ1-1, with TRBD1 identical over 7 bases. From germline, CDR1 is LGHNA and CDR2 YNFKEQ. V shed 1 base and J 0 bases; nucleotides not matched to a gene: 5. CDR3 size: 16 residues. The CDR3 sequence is CASSQVPTGVNTEAFF. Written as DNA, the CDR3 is TGTGCCAGCAGCCAAGTACCCACAGGGGTGAACACTGAAGCTTTCTTT.

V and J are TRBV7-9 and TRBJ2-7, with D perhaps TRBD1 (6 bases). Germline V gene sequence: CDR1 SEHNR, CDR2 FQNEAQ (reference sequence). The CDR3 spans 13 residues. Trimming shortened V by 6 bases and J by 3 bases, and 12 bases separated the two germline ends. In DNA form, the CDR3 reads TGTGCCAGCAGGGCCGGGACAAGCTACGAGCAGTACTTC. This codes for CASRAGTSYEQYF.

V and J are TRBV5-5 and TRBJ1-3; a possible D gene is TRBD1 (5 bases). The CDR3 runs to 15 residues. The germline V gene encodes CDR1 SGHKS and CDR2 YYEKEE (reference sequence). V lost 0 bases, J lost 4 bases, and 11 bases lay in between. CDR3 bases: TGTGCCAGCAGCTTGGGCGCGGGGCCCGGAAACACCATATATTTT. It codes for CASSLGAGPGNTIYF.

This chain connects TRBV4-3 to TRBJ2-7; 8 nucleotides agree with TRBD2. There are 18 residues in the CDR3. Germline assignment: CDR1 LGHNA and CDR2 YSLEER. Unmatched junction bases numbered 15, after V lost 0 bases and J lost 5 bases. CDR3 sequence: CASSQDRAASGSTHEQYF. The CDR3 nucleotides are TGCGCCAGCAGCCAAGATAGGGCCGCGAGCGGGAGTACCCACGAGCAGTACTTC.

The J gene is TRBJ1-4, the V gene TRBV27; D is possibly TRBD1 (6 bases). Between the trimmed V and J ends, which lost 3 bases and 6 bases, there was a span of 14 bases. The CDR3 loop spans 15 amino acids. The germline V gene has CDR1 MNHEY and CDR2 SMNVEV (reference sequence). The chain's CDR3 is CASSFRGVGDEKLFF. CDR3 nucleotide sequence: TGTGCCAGCAGTTTCAGGGGAGTGGGAGATGAAAAACTGTTTTTT.

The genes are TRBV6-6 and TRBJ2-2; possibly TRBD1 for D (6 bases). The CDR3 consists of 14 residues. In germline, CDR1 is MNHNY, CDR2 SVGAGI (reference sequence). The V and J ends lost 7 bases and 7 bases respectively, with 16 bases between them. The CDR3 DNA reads TGTGCCAGCATATTAACAGGGCAGGACGGGGAGCTGTTTTTT. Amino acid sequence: CASILTGQDGELFF.

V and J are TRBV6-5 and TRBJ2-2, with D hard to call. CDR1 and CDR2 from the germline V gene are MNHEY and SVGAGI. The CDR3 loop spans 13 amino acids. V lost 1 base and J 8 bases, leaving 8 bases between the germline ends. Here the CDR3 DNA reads TGTGCCAGCAGTTACTATATCCGGGGGGAGCTGTTTTTT. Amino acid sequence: CASSYYIRGELFF.

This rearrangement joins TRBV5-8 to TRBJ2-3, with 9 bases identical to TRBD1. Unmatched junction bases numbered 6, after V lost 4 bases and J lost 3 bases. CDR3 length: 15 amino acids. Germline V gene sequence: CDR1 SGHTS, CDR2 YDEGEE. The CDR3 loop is CASSGGQGQTDTQYF. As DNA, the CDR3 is TGTGCCAGCAGCGGGGGACAGGGTCAAACAGATACGCAGTATTTT.

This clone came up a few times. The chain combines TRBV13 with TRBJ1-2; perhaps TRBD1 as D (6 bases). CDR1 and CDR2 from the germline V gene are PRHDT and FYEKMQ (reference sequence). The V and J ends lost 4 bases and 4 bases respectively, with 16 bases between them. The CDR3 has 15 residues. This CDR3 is CASSSRQDPVYGYTF. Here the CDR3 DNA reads TGTGCCAGCAGCTCCAGACAGGACCCTGTCTATGGCTACACCTTC.

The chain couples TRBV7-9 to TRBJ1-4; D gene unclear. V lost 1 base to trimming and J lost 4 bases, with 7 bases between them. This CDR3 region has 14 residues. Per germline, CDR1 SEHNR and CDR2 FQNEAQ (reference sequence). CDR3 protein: CASSLVQSNEKLFF. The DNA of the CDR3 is TGTGCCAGCAGCTTAGTACAGAGTAATGAAAAACTGTTTTTT. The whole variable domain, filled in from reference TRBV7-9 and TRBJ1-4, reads DTGVSQNPRHKITKRGQNVTFRCDPISEHNRLYWYRQTLGQGPEFLTYFQNEAQLEKSRLLSDRFSAERPKGSFSTLEIQRTEQGDSAMYLCASSLVQSNEKLFFGSGTQLSVL.

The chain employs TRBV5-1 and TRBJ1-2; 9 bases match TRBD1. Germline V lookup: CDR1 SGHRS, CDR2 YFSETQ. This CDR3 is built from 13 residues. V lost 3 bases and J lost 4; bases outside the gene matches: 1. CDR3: CASSSDRGYGYTF. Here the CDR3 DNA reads TGCGCCAGCAGCTCGGACAGGGGCTATGGCTACACCTTC.

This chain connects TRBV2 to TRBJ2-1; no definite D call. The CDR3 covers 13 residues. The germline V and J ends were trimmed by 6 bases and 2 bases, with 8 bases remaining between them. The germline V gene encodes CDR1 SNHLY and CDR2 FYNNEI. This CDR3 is CASSRTAYNEQFF. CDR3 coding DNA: TGTGCCAGCAGCCGCACAGCCTACAATGAGCAGTTCTTC.

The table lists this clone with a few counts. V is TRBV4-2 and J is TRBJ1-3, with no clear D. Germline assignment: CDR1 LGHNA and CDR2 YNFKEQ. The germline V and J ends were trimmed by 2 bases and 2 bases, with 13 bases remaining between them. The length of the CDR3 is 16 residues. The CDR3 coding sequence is TGTGCCAGCAGCCAAAAGAAGAGAAGCCCTGGAAACACCATATATTTT. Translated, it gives CASSQKKRSPGNTIYF.

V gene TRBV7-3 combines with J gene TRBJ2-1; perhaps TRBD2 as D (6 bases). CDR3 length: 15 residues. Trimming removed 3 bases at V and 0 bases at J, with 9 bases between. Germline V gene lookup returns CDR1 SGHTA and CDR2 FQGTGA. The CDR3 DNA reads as TGTGCCAGCAGCTTCGGGGGTAGCTCCTACAATGAGCAGTTCTTC. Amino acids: CASSFGGSSYNEQFF.

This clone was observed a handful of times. CDR3 sequence (DNA): TGCGCCAGCAGTTACAGGAGTGATAATGCTGGCACAGATACGCAGTATTTT. It codes for CASSYRSDNAGTDTQYF. The chain joins TRBV4-1 to TRBJ2-3; weak D call: TRBD1 (5 bases). Germline V gives CDR1 MGHRA, CDR2 YSYEKL. V lost 6 bases and J lost 1, with 20 bases in between. The CDR3 is 17 amino acids.